The next 24 T cell receptor beta chains were all read from a single sample in a study of control samples from healthy donors and cancer patients. TCRdb's table, derived via immunoSEQ multiplex PCR, lists solely in-frame clones and lacks some. The profile shows around 130,000 clones, around 90% of them singletons. Sequenced: blood. The source of these receptors is a man aged 18 to 30 in good health.

The genes are TRBV11-2 and TRBJ1-1; D not certain. Germline values: CDR1 SGHAT, CDR2 FQNNGV. V was clipped by 2 bases and J by 11 bases, with 15 bases between them. This CDR3 contains 13 residues. CDR3 loop: CASSLFSAPRAFF. The CDR3 DNA reads TGTGCCAGCAGCTTATTCTCGGCGCCGAGGGCTTTCTTT.

The chain couples TRBV3-1 (or the pseudogene TRBV3-2) to TRBJ2-5, with unresolved D. The ends were cut back, 3 bases at V and 2 bases at J, with 4 bases in the middle. This CDR3 is built from 12 residues. The V gene's germline CDR1 is LGHDT and CDR2 YNNKEL (reference sequence). In DNA form, the CDR3 reads TGTGCCAGCAGCCAGATACAAGAGACCCAGTACTTC. The encoded protein is CASSQIQETQYF.

This chain connects TRBV19 to TRBJ1-2; 7 bases agree with TRBD1. Germline V gene lookup returns CDR1 LNHDA and CDR2 SQIVND (reference sequence). The CDR3 contains 16 residues. The V gene end was trimmed by 5 bases and the J gene end by 2 bases; junction bases not matched to a gene: 11. The DNA for the CDR3 is TGTGCCAGTAGTCAGACAGGGATCGGAAGCAACTATGGCTACACCTTC. Amino acids: CASSQTGIGSNYGYTF.

The genes are TRBV27 and TRBJ1-2; 7 positions match TRBD1. The germline CDR1 and CDR2 sequences are MNHEY and SMNVEV (reference sequence). The CDR3 is 15 residues long. V gave up 3 bases and J gave up 0 bases; unmatched junction bases: 4. CDR3 in DNA: TGTGCCAGCAGTTTCCAGGGGGGAGCTAACTATGGCTACACCTTC. This gives the protein CASSFQGGANYGYTF.

V and J are TRBV30 and TRBJ1-1; no clear D. V was shortened by 0 bases and J by 6 bases, with 8 bases between the two germline ends. The CDR3 extends over 12 amino acids. Per germline, CDR1 GTSNPN and CDR2 SVGIG (reference sequence). The CDR3 protein is CAWSVDGAEAFF. The CDR3 DNA is TGTGCCTGGAGTGTGGATGGGGCTGAAGCTTTCTTT.

This clone appeared a single time. The chain couples TRBV2 to TRBJ2-5; 7 bases are a match to TRBD2. This CDR3 is 15 amino acids long. Trimming cost V 6 bases and J 4 bases; bases outside gene matches: 11. The V gene's germline CDR1 is SNHLY and CDR2 FYNNEI. The chain's CDR3 is CASSELLGRGETQYF. The CDR3 nucleotides are TGTGCCAGCAGCGAACTACTAGGGAGGGGAGAGACCCAGTACTTC.

The J gene is TRBJ1-3, the V gene TRBV24-1; no clear D gene. Trimming took off 0 bases at V and 0 bases at J, with 11 bases between the two ends. CDR1 KGHDR and CDR2 SFDVKD come from the germline V gene. The CDR3 contains 17 residues. The CDR3 nucleotides read TGTGCCACCAGTGATTTGGGGCTCCAGAGCTCTGGAAACACCATATATTTT. This gives the protein CATSDLGLQSSGNTIYF.

The rearrangement links TRBV10-3 to TRBJ1-1; 8 positions match TRBD1. CDR3 length: 12 residues. CDR1 is ENHRY and CDR2 is SYGVKD in the germline V gene. V dropped 5 bases and J dropped 4; count of bases not matched to a gene: 0. This CDR3 is CAISTGGTEAFF. CDR3 DNA sequence: TGTGCCATCAGTACAGGGGGCACTGAAGCTTTCTTT.

The V gene is TRBV6-2 or TRBV6-3, the J gene TRBJ1-2; a weak D match, TRBD1 (5 bases). The CDR3 has 14 residues. Trimming removed 6 bases at V and 3 bases at J, with 14 bases between. Germline lookup yields CDR1 MNHEY and CDR2 SVGEGT. CDR3 protein: CASSLYQGDYGYTF. DNA for the CDR3: TGTGCCAGCAGCCTCTACCAGGGTGACTATGGCTACACCTTC.

The chain combines TRBV28 with TRBJ2-5; either TRBD1 or TRBD2 may supply D (5 bases each). Between the trimmed V and J ends, which lost 6 bases and 7 bases, there was a span of 18 bases. From germline, CDR1 is MDHEN and CDR2 SYDVKM. This CDR3 has 14 amino acids. CDR3 residues: CASRPGTNTWTQYF. The CDR3 DNA is TGTGCCAGCAGGCCCGGGACCAACACCTGGACCCAGTACTTC.

The chain is built from TRBV5-1 and TRBJ2-7; D possibly corresponds to TRBD2 (6 bases). Germline V gives CDR1 SGHRS, CDR2 YFSETQ. The CDR3 sequence is 14 residues long. Trimming pared 6 bases from V and 6 bases from J, leaving 19 bases between. The CDR3 region is CASIEGPLGGEQYF. The CDR3 DNA follows: TGCGCCAGCATTGAGGGGCCCCTCGGGGGCGAGCAGTACTTC.

This chain connects TRBV11-3 to TRBJ1-1; no clear D gene. Trimming took 5 bases from V and 5 from J, leaving 15 bases between them. CDR3 length: 14 residues. Per germline, CDR1 SGHNT and CDR2 YENEEA. The CDR3 sequence: CASSPRQVWTEAFF. The CDR3 DNA sequence: TGTGCCAGCAGCCCCCGGCAGGTTTGGACTGAAGCTTTCTTT.

J is TRBJ1-4 and V is TRBV5-4; 7 bases are a match to TRBD1. V was pared by 1 base and J by 5 bases, with 11 bases of the junction left unmatched. From germline, CDR1 is SGHNT and CDR2 YYREEE (reference sequence). This CDR3 has 17 residues. CDR3 sequence: CASSLSGQKKPNEKLFF. The CDR3 DNA follows: TGTGCCAGCAGCTTGTCGGGACAGAAGAAACCGAATGAAAAACTGTTTTTT. Combining the CDR3 with reference TRBV5-4 and TRBJ1-4 gives the whole variable domain ETGVTQSPTHLIKTRGQQVTLRCSSQSGHNTVSWYQQALGQGPQFIFQYYREEENGRGNFPPRFSGLQFPNYSSELNVNALELDDSALYLCASSLSGQKKPNEKLFFGSGTQLSVL.

This clone appeared a single time. J is TRBJ2-5 and V is TRBV11-3; D ambiguous. This CDR3 contains 13 residues. Germline V gene lookup returns CDR1 SGHNT and CDR2 YENEEA. Trimming removed 5 bases at V and 5 bases at J, with 12 bases between. CDR3 loop: CASSLNSRETQYF. The CDR3, as DNA: TGTGCCAGCAGCCTAAACTCCCGGGAGACCCAGTACTTC.

The V gene is TRBV5-8, the J gene TRBJ2-2, with a tentative D call TRBD1 (6 bases). V was pared by 0 bases and J by 1 base, with 10 bases between. Germline V lookup: CDR1 SGHTS, CDR2 YDEGEE. This CDR3 spans 16 amino acids. The CDR3 loop is CASSLVTTGNTGELFF. The DNA of the CDR3 is TGTGCCAGCAGCTTGGTTACGACAGGGAACACCGGGGAGCTGTTTTTT. Filled out from reference TRBV5-8 and TRBJ2-2, the complete variable domain reads EAGVTQSPTHLIKTRGQQATLRCSPISGHTSVYWYQQALGLGLQFLLWYDEGEERNRGNFPPRFSGRQFPNYSSELNVNALELEDSALYLCASSLVTTGNTGELFFGEGSRLTVL.

The V and J genes are TRBV9 and TRBJ1-3; D remains ambiguous. The CDR3 consists of 15 residues. V lost 3 bases and J 0 bases, leaving 10 bases between the germline ends. Germline CDR1 and CDR2: SGDLS and YYNGEE. Here the CDR3 DNA reads TGTGCCAGCAGCGAGGGCATCCACTCTGGAAACACCATATATTTT. This gives the protein CASSEGIHSGNTIYF.

The V gene is TRBV7-9, the J gene TRBJ1-2, with D possibly matching TRBD1 (6 bases). CDR1 is SEHNR, CDR2 FQNEAQ, per germline (reference sequence). The CDR3 has 14 amino acids. V was cut by 4 bases and J by 6 bases, with 15 bases left in between. The CDR3 loop reads CASSSDRLGHGYTF. In DNA, the CDR3 is TGTGCCAGCAGCTCCGACAGGCTCGGGCATGGCTACACCTTC.

This rearrangement joins TRBV3-1 (or the pseudogene TRBV3-2) to TRBJ1-5; D not certain. The CDR3 sequence is 14 residues long. Germline V gene data show CDR1 as LGHDT and CDR2 as YNNKEL (reference sequence). The germline V and J ends were trimmed by 1 base and 5 bases, with 9 bases remaining between them. The CDR3 DNA reads as TGTGCCAGCAGCCAAGGGACGGGCGATCAGCCCCAGCATTTT. Protein product: CASSQGTGDQPQHF.

The V and J genes are TRBV10-1 and TRBJ2-5; 11 bases map to TRBD2. There are 15 residues in the CDR3. Looked up from germline, CDR1 is WNHNN and CDR2 is SYGVQD (reference sequence). Losses at the gene ends were 11 bases for V and 4 bases for J; bases not matched to a gene: 12. The CDR3 loop reads CAVGTASGGRETQYF. CDR3 nucleotide sequence: TGCGCCGTCGGGACGGCTAGCGGGGGGAGAGAGACCCAGTACTTC.

This rearrangement joins TRBV7-9 to TRBJ1-1; possibly TRBD1 for D (6 bases). The length of the CDR3 is 14 residues. The germline CDR1 and CDR2 sequences are SEHNR and FQNEAQ (reference sequence). Trimming removed 4 bases from V and 3 bases from J, with 12 bases in between. The DNA of the CDR3 is TGTGCCAGCAGCTCACGGACAGACTACACTGAAGCTTTCTTT. This encodes CASSSRTDYTEAFF.

In nucleotides, the CDR3 is TGTGCCACCAGTGGGGGGGGAGGGGATGAGCAGTTCTTC. This codes for CATSGGGGDEQFF. V gene TRBV24-1 combines with J gene TRBJ2-1, with 7 bases identical to TRBD2. V shed 5 bases, J shed 8 bases, and the junction held 5 bases outside the gene matches. CDR1 is KGHDR, CDR2 SFDVKD, per germline. This CDR3 spans 13 amino acids.

This chain uses TRBV7-2 with TRBJ2-3, with TRBD1 identical over 10 bases. CDR3 length equals 13 residues. Germline V CDR1 and CDR2: SGHTA, FQGNSA. V gave up 5 bases and J gave up 4 bases; unmatched junction bases: 0. CDR3 DNA: TGTGCCAGCAGCGGACAGGGGGCAGATACGCAGTATTTT. This translates into CASSGQGADTQYF.

The CDR3 DNA follows: TGTGCTACGGGACAGACGAATTTGGGCGGGGAGCTGTTTTTT. Translated, it gives CATGQTNLGGELFF. The V call is TRBV5-4, the J call TRBJ2-2, with 7 bases matching TRBD1. CDR1 and CDR2 (germline): SGHNT, YYREEE (reference sequence). The CDR3 has 14 residues.

The J gene is TRBJ1-1, the V gene TRBV4-1; D unclear. Per germline, CDR1 MGHRA and CDR2 YSYEKL. There are 18 residues in the CDR3. V was cut by 0 bases and J by 2 bases, with 19 bases left in between. CDR3 nucleotide sequence: TGCGCCAGCAGCCAAGAGGGCGAGAACCGAATCGCTAACACTGAAGCTTTCTTT. It codes for CASSQEGENRIANTEAFF.